The sequence of this TCR beta chain was determined in a study of blood T cell repertoires in COVID-19. Background on the study: Collection of acute and convalescent COVID-19 samples took place in the United States, Italy and Spain. From T cells, B-cell-depleted T cells, or PBMCs came the material, which was cDNA or gDNA.

In the authors' workflow: How many nucleated cells were present was estimated from reference gene primer amplification. Clones were sequenced by immunoSEQ multiplex PCR, and TCRdb holds only the in-frame ones, with some missing. From that table come the V and J calls and clone size; the DNA was used to work out D and trimming. In the table there are around 100,000 clones, around 90% of which are singletons. The CDR3 spans 14 residues. CDR1 is MDHEN, CDR2 SYDVKM, per germline. Trimming removed 2 bases from V and 9 bases from J; junction bases left unmatched: 6. The rearrangement joins TRBV28 to TRBJ1-4; 7 positions match TRBD1. Sample: peripheral blood. The source of this sequence is a human donor with active COVID-19. The donor label of this sample is uncertain. CDR3 nucleotide sequence: TGTGCCAGCAGTTTAAGAGGGGGCGTTAAAAAACTGTTTTTT. Encoded protein: CASSLRGGVKKLFF.